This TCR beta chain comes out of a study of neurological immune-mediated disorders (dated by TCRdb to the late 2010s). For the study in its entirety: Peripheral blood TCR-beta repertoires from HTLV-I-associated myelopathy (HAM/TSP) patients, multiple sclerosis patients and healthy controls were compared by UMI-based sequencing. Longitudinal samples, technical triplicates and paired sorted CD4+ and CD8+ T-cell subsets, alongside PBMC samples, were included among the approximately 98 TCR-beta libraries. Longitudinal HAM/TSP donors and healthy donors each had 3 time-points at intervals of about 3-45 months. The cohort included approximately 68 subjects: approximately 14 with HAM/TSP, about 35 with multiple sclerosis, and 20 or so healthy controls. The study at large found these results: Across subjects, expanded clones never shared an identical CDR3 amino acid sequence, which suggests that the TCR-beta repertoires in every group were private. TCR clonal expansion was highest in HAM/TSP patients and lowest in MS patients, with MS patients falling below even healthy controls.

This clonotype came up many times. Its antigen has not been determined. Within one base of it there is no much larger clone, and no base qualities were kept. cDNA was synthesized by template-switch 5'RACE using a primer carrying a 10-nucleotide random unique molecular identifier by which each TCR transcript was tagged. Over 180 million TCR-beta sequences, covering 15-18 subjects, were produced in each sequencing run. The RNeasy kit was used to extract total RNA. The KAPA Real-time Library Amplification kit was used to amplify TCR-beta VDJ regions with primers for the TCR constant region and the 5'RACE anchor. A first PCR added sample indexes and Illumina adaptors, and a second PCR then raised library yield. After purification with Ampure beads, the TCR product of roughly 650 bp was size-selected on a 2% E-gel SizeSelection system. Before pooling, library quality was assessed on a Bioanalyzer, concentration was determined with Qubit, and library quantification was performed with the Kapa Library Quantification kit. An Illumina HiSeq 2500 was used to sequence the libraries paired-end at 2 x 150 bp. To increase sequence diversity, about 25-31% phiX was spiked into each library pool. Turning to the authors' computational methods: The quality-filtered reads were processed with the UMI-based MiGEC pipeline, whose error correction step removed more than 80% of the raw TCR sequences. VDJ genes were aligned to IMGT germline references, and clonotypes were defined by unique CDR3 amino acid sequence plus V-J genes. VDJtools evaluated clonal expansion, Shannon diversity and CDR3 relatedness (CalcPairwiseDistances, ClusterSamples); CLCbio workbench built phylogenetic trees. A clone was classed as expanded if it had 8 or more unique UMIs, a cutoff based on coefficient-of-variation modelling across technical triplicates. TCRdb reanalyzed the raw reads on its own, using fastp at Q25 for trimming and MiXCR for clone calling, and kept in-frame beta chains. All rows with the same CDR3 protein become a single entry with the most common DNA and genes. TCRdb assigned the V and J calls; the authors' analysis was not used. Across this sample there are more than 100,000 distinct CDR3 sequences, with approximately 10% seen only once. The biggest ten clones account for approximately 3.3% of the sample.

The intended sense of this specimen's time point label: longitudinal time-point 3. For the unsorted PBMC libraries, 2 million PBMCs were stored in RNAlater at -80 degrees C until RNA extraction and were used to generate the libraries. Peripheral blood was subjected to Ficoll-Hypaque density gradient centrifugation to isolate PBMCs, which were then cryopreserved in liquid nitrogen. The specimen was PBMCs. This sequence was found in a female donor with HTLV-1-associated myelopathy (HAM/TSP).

The nucleotide sequence is given as TGTGCCAGCAGTTCGGGCGCCACGGGCACCGGGGAGCTGTTTTTT. It encodes CASSSGATGTGELFF. The chain is encoded by TRBV6-5 joined to TRBJ2-2; the D gene assignment is ambiguous. The junction shows trimming of 4 bases on V and 4 bases on J, plus 13 bases between the germline ends. CDR1 and CDR2 are drawn from the germline V gene: MNHEY, SVGAGI. The CDR3 contains 15 residues, cysteine and phenylalanine counted. Of the read, only the CDR3 DNA is kept; its 45 bases are in frame from base 1.